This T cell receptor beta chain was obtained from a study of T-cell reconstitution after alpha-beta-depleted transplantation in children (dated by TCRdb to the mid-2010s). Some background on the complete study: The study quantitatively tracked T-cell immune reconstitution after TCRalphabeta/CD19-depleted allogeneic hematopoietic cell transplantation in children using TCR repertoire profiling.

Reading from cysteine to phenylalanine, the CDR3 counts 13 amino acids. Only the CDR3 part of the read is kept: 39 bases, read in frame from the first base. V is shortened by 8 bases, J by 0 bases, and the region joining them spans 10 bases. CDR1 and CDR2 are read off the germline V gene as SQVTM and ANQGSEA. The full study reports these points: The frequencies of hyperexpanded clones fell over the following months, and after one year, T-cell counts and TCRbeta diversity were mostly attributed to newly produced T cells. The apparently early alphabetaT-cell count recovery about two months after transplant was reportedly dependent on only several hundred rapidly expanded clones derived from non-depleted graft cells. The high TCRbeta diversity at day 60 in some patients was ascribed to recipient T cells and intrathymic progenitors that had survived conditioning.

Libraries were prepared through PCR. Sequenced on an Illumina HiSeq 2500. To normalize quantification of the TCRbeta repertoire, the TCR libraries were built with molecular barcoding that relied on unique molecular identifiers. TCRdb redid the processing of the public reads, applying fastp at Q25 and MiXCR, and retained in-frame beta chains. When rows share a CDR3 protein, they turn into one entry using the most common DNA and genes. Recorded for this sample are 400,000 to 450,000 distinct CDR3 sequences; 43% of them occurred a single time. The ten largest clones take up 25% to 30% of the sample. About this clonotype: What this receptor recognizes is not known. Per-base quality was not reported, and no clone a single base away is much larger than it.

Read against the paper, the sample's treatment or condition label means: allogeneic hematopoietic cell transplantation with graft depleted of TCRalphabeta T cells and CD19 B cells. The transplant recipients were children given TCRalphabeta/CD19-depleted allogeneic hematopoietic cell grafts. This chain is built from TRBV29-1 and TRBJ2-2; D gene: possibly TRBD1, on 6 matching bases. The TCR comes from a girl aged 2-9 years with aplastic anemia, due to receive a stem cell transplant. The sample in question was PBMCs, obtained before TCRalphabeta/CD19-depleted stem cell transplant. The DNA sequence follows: TGCAGCTGTGGACAGACGAACACCGGGGAGCTGTTTTTT. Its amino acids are CSCGQTNTGELFF.